This T cell receptor beta chain was sequenced for a study of shared clonotypes between healthy human individuals. This CDR3 comprises 15 residues. Trimming at V came to 0 bases and at J to 6 bases, leaving 5 bases not matched to a gene. The germline CDR1 and CDR2 sequences are LNHNV and YYDKDF (reference sequence). About this clone: The antigen remains undetermined.

The assay was carried out at the deep level. Original processing notes: ImmunoSEQ output lacked quality scores and full-length reads, limiting matched filtering. TCRdb keeps only in-frame clones here, not all; method: immunoSEQ multiplex PCR. For V, J and clone size, that table is used; D and trimming come from the DNA. The sample lists about 1.1 million clones, 60% to 80% occurring once. Overall study findings and caveats: The genetic and exposure-history diversity represented was limited by few donors. Generation probability values for non-shared clonotypes were lower than those for clonotypes shared by all four donors.

The chain is built from TRBV15 and TRBJ1-5, with 7 bases that match TRBD1. Sequenced: memory CD4+ T cells from PBMCs. Noted subset: CD45RA-negative fraction. This clonotype was sampled from a man between 18 and 29 years old in good health. Some clones in this sample may be carry-over from other donors' samples. The CDR3 loop reads CATSRDRGGVQPQHF. The CDR3 nucleotides read TGTGCCACCAGCAGAGATCGAGGGGGCGTTCAGCCCCAGCATTTT.